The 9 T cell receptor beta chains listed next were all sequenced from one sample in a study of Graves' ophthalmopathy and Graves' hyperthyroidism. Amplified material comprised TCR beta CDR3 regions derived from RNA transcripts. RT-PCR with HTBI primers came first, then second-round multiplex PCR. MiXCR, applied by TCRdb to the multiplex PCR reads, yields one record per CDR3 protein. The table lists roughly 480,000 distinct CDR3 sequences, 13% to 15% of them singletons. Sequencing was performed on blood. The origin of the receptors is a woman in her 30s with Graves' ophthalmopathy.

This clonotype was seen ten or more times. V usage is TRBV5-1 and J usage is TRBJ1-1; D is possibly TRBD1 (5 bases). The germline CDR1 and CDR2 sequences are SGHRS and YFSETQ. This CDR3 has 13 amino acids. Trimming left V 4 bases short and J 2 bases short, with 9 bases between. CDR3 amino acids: CASSAGFNTEAFF. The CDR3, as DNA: TGCGCCAGCAGCGCAGGGTTTAACACTGAAGCTTTCTTT. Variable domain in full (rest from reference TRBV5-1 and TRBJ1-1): KAGVTQTPRYLIKTRGQQVTLSCSPISGHRSVSWYQQTPGQGLQFLFEYFSETQRNKGNFPGRFSGRQFSNSRSEMNVSTLELGDSALYLCASSAGFNTEAFFGQGTRLTVV.

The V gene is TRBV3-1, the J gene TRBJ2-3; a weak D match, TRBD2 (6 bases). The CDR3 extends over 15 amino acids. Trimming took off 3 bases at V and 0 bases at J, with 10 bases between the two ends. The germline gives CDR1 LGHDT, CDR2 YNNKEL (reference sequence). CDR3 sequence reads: CASSHGRGSTDTQYF. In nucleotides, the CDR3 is TGTGCCAGCAGCCATGGGCGGGGCAGCACAGATACGCAGTATTTT.

The DNA for the CDR3 is TGTGCCAGCAGTGAAAACCGGGACCGAGCTTCACCCCTCCACTTT. The encoded protein is CASSENRDRASPLHF. The chain combines TRBV6-1 with TRBJ1-6; D possibly corresponds to TRBD1 (5 bases). From germline, CDR1 is MNHNS and CDR2 SASEGT. The CDR3 covers 15 residues. V dropped 2 bases and J dropped 9 bases, with 14 bases sitting between them.

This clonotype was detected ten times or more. The CDR3 coding sequence is TGTGCCACCAGCAGAGACCTTGGGACAACTAATGAAAAACTGTTTTTT. It translates to CATSRDLGTTNEKLFF. The chain joins TRBV15 to TRBJ1-4; the D is unclear. With 0 bases removed from V and 0 bases from J, the gap between germline ends came to 8 bases. This CDR3 has 16 residues. Per the germline V gene, CDR1 is LNHNV and CDR2 is YYDKDF (reference sequence).

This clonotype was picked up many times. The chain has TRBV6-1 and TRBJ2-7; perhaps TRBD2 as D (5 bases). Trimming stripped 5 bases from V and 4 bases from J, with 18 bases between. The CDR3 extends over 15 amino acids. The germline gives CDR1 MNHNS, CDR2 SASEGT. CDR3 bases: TGTGCCAGCAGTACGCGGACGGTGGGGAGTTACGAGCAGTACTTC. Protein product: CASSTRTVGSYEQYF.

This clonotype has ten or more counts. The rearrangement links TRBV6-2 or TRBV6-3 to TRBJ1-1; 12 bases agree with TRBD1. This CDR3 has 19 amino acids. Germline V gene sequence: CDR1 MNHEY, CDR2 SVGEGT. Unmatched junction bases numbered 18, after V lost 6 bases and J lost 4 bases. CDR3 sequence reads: CASSSKPGTGGGGSTEAFF. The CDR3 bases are TGTGCCAGCAGCTCAAAGCCGGGGACAGGGGGCGGTGGGAGCACTGAAGCTTTCTTT.

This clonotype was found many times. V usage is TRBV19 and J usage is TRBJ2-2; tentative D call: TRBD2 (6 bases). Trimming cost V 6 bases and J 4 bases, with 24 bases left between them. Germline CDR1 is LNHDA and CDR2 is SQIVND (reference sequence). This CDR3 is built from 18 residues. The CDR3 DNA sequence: TGTGCCAGTAGCTACACCCGTCTAGCCGGGAGTGCCACCGGGGAGCTGTTTTTT. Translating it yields CASSYTRLAGSATGELFF.

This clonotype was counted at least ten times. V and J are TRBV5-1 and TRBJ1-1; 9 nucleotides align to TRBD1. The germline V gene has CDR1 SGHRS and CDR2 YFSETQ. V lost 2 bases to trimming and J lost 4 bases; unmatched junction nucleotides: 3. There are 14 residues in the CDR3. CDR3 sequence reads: CASSFGTGSTEAFF. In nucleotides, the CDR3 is TGCGCCAGCAGCTTTGGGACAGGGAGCACTGAAGCTTTCTTT.

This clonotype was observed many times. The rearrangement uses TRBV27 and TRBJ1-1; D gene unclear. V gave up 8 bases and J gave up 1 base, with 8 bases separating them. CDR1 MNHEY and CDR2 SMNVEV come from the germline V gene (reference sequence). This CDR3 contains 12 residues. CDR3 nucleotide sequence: TGTGCCAGCGTCAGCGAGAACACTGAAGCTTTCTTT. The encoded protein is CASVSENTEAFF.